This passage covers 6 T cell receptor beta chains from one sample sequenced in a study of spatial heterogeneity in lung cancer. In TCRdb, the 5' RACE reads were re-called with MiXCR into one record per CDR3 protein. The data hold more than 6,500 distinct CDR3 sequences, with 8.5% to 10% observed a single time. The time point denotes: sample taken at primary tumor resection. Tumor, nontumor lung or frozen PBMC supplied whole RNA that was sequenced unsorted. The material was PBMCs, obtained at surgery. The receptors here all came from a male donor with early-stage non-small cell lung cancer.

This clonotype was detected only a few times. Since the library was made to target alpha chains, this beta chain is a stray read and its abundance is not meaningful. This chain links TRBV6-5 with TRBJ2-3; D is ambiguous. The ends were cut back, 7 bases at V and 3 bases at J, with 11 bases in the middle. The CDR3 has 13 amino acids. Germline lookup yields CDR1 MNHEY and CDR2 SVGAGI. This CDR3 reads CASTRHGTDTQYF. The CDR3 DNA sequence: TGTGCCAGCACCAGACACGGAACAGATACGCAGTATTTT.

In its sample, this clonotype is medium-sized. This beta chain lies outside the target of a library built for alpha chains; its clone size means little. J is TRBJ2-1 and V is TRBV4-3; D not resolved. Germline CDR1 reads LGHNA; CDR2 reads YSLEER. The V gene lost 0 bases and the J gene lost 0 bases, with 6 bases spanning the gap. The CDR3 contains 15 residues. The CDR3, as DNA: TGCGCCAGCAGCCAAGATTGGGGCTCCTACAATGAGCAGTTCTTC. It translates to CASSQDWGSYNEQFF.

This clonotype was detected ten times or more. This beta chain is an off-target read within a library intended for alpha chains, so its frequency means little. This rearrangement joins TRBV6-1 to TRBJ1-5; no reliable D call. The germline CDR1 and CDR2 sequences are MNHNS and SASEGT. The CDR3 contains 13 residues. V shed 8 bases and J shed 2 bases, with 10 bases lying between them. The CDR3 here is CASAVVGNQPQHF. CDR3 DNA: TGTGCCAGCGCAGTGGTGGGCAATCAGCCCCAGCATTTT.

This clonotype was detected many times. This beta chain is a stray sequence in a library constructed for alpha chains; its clone size is not meaningful. The rearrangement links TRBV20-1 to TRBJ2-1; TRBD2 matches at 8 bases. Per germline, CDR1 DFQATT and CDR2 SNEGSKA (reference sequence). V was clipped by 7 bases and J by 6 bases; unmatched bases: 11. There are 14 residues in the CDR3. The DNA for the CDR3 is TGCAGTGTATGGTCTAGCGGGCCTCCCAATGAGCAGTTCTTC. Amino acids: CSVWSSGPPNEQFF.

As to this clonotype: As an off-target read in a library built for alpha chains, this beta chain has a frequency of little significance. This chain uses TRBV12-3 or TRBV12-4 with TRBJ2-2; D tentatively fits TRBD1 or TRBD2 (6 bases each). The CDR3 is 15 amino acids. Between the trimmed V and J ends, which lost 3 bases and 2 bases, there was a span of 10 bases. The CDR3 nucleotides are TGTGCCAGCAGTTTGGGGGGCTTAAACACCGGGGAGCTGTTTTTT. Encoded protein: CASSLGGLNTGELFF.

This clonotype is deemed medium-sized. Because the library targeted alpha chains, this beta chain is an off-target read whose size means little. The chain couples TRBV28 to TRBJ2-5; 7 nucleotides line up with TRBD1. The J segment lost 2 bases and the V segment lost 2 bases, leaving 11 bases of the junction unmatched. The CDR3 spans 17 residues. CDR1 MDHEN and CDR2 SYDVKM come from the germline V gene. The CDR3 DNA reads as TGTGCCAGCAGTTTAGGCCCCTACAGGGGCCAACAAGAGACCCAGTACTTC. This gives the protein CASSLGPYRGQQETQYF. Variable domain in full (rest from reference TRBV28 and TRBJ2-5): DVKVTQSSRYLVKRTGEKVFLECVQDMDHENMFWYRQDPGLGLRLIYFSYDVKMKEKGDIPEGYSVSREKKERFSLILESASTNQTSMYLCASSLGPYRGQQETQYFGPGTRLLVL.